The clone carrying this T cell receptor beta chain has a count of ten or more. The sample belongs to a study of T-cell reconstitution after alpha-beta-depleted transplantation in children. Researchers prepared the TCRbeta library using unique molecular identifiers, the study reports. TCRdb processed the PCR reads anew with MiXCR; each CDR3 protein has one entry. The sample lists some 240,000 distinct CDR3 sequences, around 12% occurring once. From germline, CDR1 is SGHRS and CDR2 YFSETQ. The V segment lost 3 bases and the J segment 3 bases; nucleotides outside the gene matches: 10. CDR3 length equals 16 residues.

This clonotype originated in a human donor who donated a stem cell graft to a child with acute lymphoblastic leukemia. This chain uses TRBV5-1 with TRBJ2-7; TRBD1 agrees at 9 bases. The specimen was PBMCs from the stem cell graft donor, collected from the stem cell graft. CDR3 nucleotide sequence: TGCGCCAGCAGCTCCCTTGGGGGGACAGGGAACTACGAGCAGTACTTC. It codes for CASSSLGGTGNYEQYF. The full variable domain, its missing parts supplied by reference TRBV5-1 and TRBJ2-7, is KAGVTQTPRYLIKTRGQQVTLSCSPISGHRSVSWYQQTPGQGLQFLFEYFSETQRNKGNFPGRFSGRQFSNSRSEMNVSTLELGDSALYLCASSSLGGTGNYEQYFGPGTRLTVT.